Listed below are T cell receptor beta chains from one sample, sequenced in a study of blood T cells in healthy people across ages. TCRdb passed the 5' RACE reads through MiXCR, listing each CDR3 protein once. Of 1.8 million or so distinct CDR3 sequences in the sample, 35% to 50% are singletons; the top ten hold roughly 24%. Sequenced material: blood. Source of these receptors: a human donor in good health. Both conserved end residues are trimmed from each CDR3. The D gene is left open where the match is weak.

d_gene: TRBD1; v_gene: TRBV4-1; j_gene: TRBJ1-1; CDR3aa: ASSQPIQTGMGTEAF
d_gene: -; v_gene: TRBV7-9; j_gene: TRBJ1-1; CDR3aa: ASSFGGGGAEAF
d_gene: TRBD2; v_gene: TRBV20-1; j_gene: -; CDR3aa: SASFGRETQY
d_gene: TRBD1; v_gene: TRBV2; j_gene: TRBJ1-2; CDR3aa: ASTTGQDRGYT
d_gene: TRBD2; v_gene: TRBV4-1; j_gene: TRBJ2-7; CDR3aa: ASSSLAGISYEQY
d_gene: -; v_gene: TRBV12-3/TRBV12-4; j_gene: TRBJ2-4; CDR3aa: ASSSLGGVEQY
d_gene: TRBD1; v_gene: TRBV4-3; j_gene: TRBJ2-5; CDR3aa: ASSQLTGPQETQY
d_gene: TRBD2; v_gene: TRBV13; j_gene: TRBJ2-5; CDR3aa: ASSFGRVPQETQY
d_gene: -; v_gene: TRBV7-9; j_gene: TRBJ1-2; CDR3aa: ASSSVMSGYT
d_gene: -; v_gene: TRBV15; j_gene: TRBJ1-3; CDR3aa: ATSRTHSAGTMGNTIY
d_gene: -; v_gene: TRBV12-3/TRBV12-4; j_gene: TRBJ1-4; CDR3aa: ASSRQSNEKLF
d_gene: TRBD2; v_gene: TRBV4-2; j_gene: TRBJ2-1; CDR3aa: ASSQDRLAANEQF
d_gene: TRBD2; v_gene: TRBV7-3; j_gene: TRBJ2-5; CDR3aa: ASSLSGGALETQY
d_gene: -; v_gene: TRBV7-3; j_gene: TRBJ1-2; CDR3aa: ASSLHGGPYGYT
d_gene: -; v_gene: TRBV7-9; j_gene: TRBJ1-4; CDR3aa: ASSVLTNEKLF
d_gene: -; v_gene: TRBV20-1; j_gene: TRBJ2-3; CDR3aa: SARDRDGFTLGQY
d_gene: -; v_gene: TRBV20-1; j_gene: TRBJ1-6; CDR3aa: SAGSPERTYNSSPH
d_gene: -; v_gene: TRBV4-1; j_gene: TRBJ2-7; CDR3aa: ASSQESGTYYEQY
d_gene: TRBD2; v_gene: TRBV18; j_gene: -; CDR3aa: ASSPSDSGDPYEQY
d_gene: TRBD2; v_gene: TRBV20-1; j_gene: TRBJ2-7; CDR3aa: SARDLGLAGVYEQY
d_gene: -; v_gene: TRBV5-1; j_gene: -; CDR3aa: ASSSTGPPSEQY
d_gene: -; v_gene: TRBV28; j_gene: TRBJ2-1; CDR3aa: ASSGGLHGGSYNEQF
d_gene: TRBD1; v_gene: TRBV28; j_gene: TRBJ2-3; CDR3aa: ASRTAGTGRDTQY
d_gene: -; v_gene: TRBV20-1; j_gene: TRBJ1-2; CDR3aa: SARDYLQVQLVKYGYT
d_gene: TRBD2; v_gene: TRBV7-9; j_gene: TRBJ2-3; CDR3aa: ASNKRGGTDTQY
d_gene: -; v_gene: TRBV7-2; j_gene: TRBJ1-4; CDR3aa: ASSLGIGFYEKLF
d_gene: -; v_gene: TRBV11-2; j_gene: TRBJ1-2; CDR3aa: ASSSLDDSGSAGYT
d_gene: -; v_gene: TRBV27; j_gene: TRBJ2-3; CDR3aa: ASRNLHTDTQY
d_gene: TRBD1; v_gene: TRBV20-1; j_gene: TRBJ2-1; CDR3aa: SARPRGLSRNEQF
d_gene: -; v_gene: TRBV20-1; j_gene: TRBJ2-1; CDR3aa: SAKTVEYNEQF
d_gene: -; v_gene: TRBV27; j_gene: TRBJ2-3; CDR3aa: ASSLIRSVTDTQY
d_gene: -; v_gene: TRBV5-1; j_gene: -; CDR3aa: VSSGGGRAGAGMFEQY
d_gene: -; v_gene: TRBV29-1; j_gene: TRBJ2-7; CDR3aa: SVDADGSYEQY
d_gene: -; v_gene: TRBV7-2; j_gene: TRBJ2-7; CDR3aa: ASSLGWGRPSSYEQY
d_gene: -; v_gene: TRBV11-2; j_gene: TRBJ2-3; CDR3aa: ASSLGSQGSDTQY
d_gene: TRBD1; v_gene: TRBV29-1; j_gene: TRBJ2-5; CDR3aa: SVKAPGQQETQY
d_gene: -; v_gene: TRBV7-6; j_gene: TRBJ2-7; CDR3aa: ASSIGEAYEQY
d_gene: -; v_gene: TRBV7-9; j_gene: TRBJ1-4; CDR3aa: ASSPTVNEKLF
d_gene: -; v_gene: TRBV5-1; j_gene: TRBJ2-7; CDR3aa: ASSLEGFENEQD
d_gene: -; v_gene: TRBV10-3; j_gene: TRBJ1-2; CDR3aa: ATQVSPQDSYYGYT
d_gene: -; v_gene: TRBV7-2; j_gene: TRBJ2-3; CDR3aa: ASSSGPSVDTQY
d_gene: TRBD1; v_gene: TRBV27; j_gene: TRBJ1-2; CDR3aa: ASSTGTGIKGYT
d_gene: -; v_gene: TRBV4-1; j_gene: TRBJ2-7; CDR3aa: ASSQGVLQEDEQY
d_gene: -; v_gene: TRBV12-3/TRBV12-4; j_gene: TRBJ2-1; CDR3aa: ASSRDSRLYNEQF
d_gene: TRBD1; v_gene: TRBV27; j_gene: TRBJ2-1; CDR3aa: ASSLSGTGGGEQF